These 16 T cell receptor beta chains were all obtained from the same sample, sequenced in a study of T cells in localized non-small cell lung cancer. Assay used: immunoSEQ multiplex PCR; TCRdb lists only in-frame clones, some missing. The table records around 140,000 clones, about 90% of them present only once. Source: peripheral blood, taken before any cancer treatment. These receptors were collected from an older female donor with stage I lung adenocarcinoma.

The V and J genes are TRBV5-1 and TRBJ2-1, with D possibly TRBD2 on 6 matching bases. The CDR3 totals 15 residues. Per the germline V gene, CDR1 is SGHRS and CDR2 is YFSETQ. The ends were cut back, 0 bases at V and 3 bases at J, with 10 bases in the middle. CDR3: CASSLVASDYNEQFF. CDR3 DNA sequence: TGCGCCAGCAGCTTGGTGGCTAGCGACTACAATGAGCAGTTCTTC.

The chain uses TRBV5-1 and TRBJ2-2; D is uncertain. The ends were cut back, 2 bases at V and 6 bases at J, with 8 bases in the middle. Germline values: CDR1 SGHRS, CDR2 YFSETQ. The length of the CDR3 is 13 residues. The DNA of the CDR3 is TGCGCCAGCAGCTTATCTGCCCCCGGGGAGCTGTTTTTT. Its translation: CASSLSAPGELFF.

The chain couples TRBV15 to TRBJ2-7, with 11 bases that match TRBD2. Losses at the gene ends were 6 bases for V and 5 bases for J; bases not matched to a gene: 9. CDR3 length: 15 amino acids. CDR1 is LNHNV, CDR2 YYDKDF, per germline (reference sequence). The CDR3 sequence is CATSISGRGSDEQYF. As DNA, the CDR3 is TGTGCCACCAGTATTAGCGGGAGGGGGTCGGACGAGCAGTACTTC.

CDR3 coding DNA: TGTGCCAGCAGTAGAGGCACCTACGAGCAGTACTTC. Amino acids: CASSRGTYEQYF. The rearrangement joins TRBV6-5 to TRBJ2-7, with D hard to call. Deletions cut 5 bases from V and 2 bases from J, with 7 bases between. The CDR3 is 12 residues long. Germline assignment: CDR1 MNHEY and CDR2 SVGAGI.

V and J are TRBV6-1 and TRBJ2-3; 8 bases fit TRBD2. The CDR3 runs 15 residues. The germline V gene has CDR1 MNHNS and CDR2 SASEGT. After removal of 8 bases from V and 0 bases from J, the junction contained 7 bases not matched to a gene. The CDR3 loop is CASATGLASTDTQYF. As DNA, the CDR3 is TGTGCCAGCGCCACCGGACTAGCCAGCACAGATACGCAGTATTTT.

Only one count was recorded for this clone. This sequence joins TRBV2 and TRBJ2-7, with TRBD1 identical over 9 bases. There are 14 residues in the CDR3. Trimming at V came to 11 bases and at J to 3 bases, leaving 11 bases not matched to a gene. Looked up from germline, CDR1 is SNHLY and CDR2 is FYNNEI. CDR3 in amino acids: CAVSSGTGIYEQYF. CDR3 coding DNA: TGTGCCGTTTCTTCCGGGACAGGGATCTACGAGCAGTACTTC.

The chain recombines TRBV27 with TRBJ2-6; D could derive from TRBD1 or TRBD2 (5 bases each). Trimming removed 8 bases from V and 0 bases from J, with 17 bases in between. The length of the CDR3 is 17 residues. Germline CDR1 MNHEY, CDR2 SMNVEV (reference sequence). CDR3 DNA sequence: TGTGCCAGCCGTTCCGGGACGGGAAACTCTGGGGCCAACGTCCTGACTTTC. Translated, it gives CASRSGTGNSGANVLTF. The whole variable domain, remainder taken from reference TRBV27 and TRBJ2-6, is EAQVTQNPRYLITVTGKKLTVTCSQNMNHEYMSWYRQDPGLGLRQIYYSMNVEVTDKGDVPEGYKVSRKEKRNFPLILESPSPNQTSLYFCASRSGTGNSGANVLTFGAGSRLTVL.

DNA of the CDR3: TGTGCCAGCAGTTTATTGGGGGAGGGCCTCTCGCAGTTCTTC. Its translation: CASSLLGEGLSQFF. The chain employs TRBV28 and TRBJ2-1, with 7 bases lining up with TRBD2. The V gene's germline CDR1 is MDHEN and CDR2 SYDVKM. The V gene end was trimmed by 1 base and the J gene end by 12 bases; junction bases not matched to a gene: 9. This CDR3 region has 14 residues.

The gene calls are TRBV28 and TRBJ1-5; a possible D gene is TRBD1 (5 bases). CDR1 and CDR2 from the germline V gene are MDHEN and SYDVKM. The ends were cut back, 7 bases at V and 2 bases at J, with 12 bases in the middle. The CDR3 runs to 14 residues. The CDR3 sequence: CASTMGPRNQPQHF. The CDR3 DNA reads as TGTGCCAGCACCATGGGACCGCGCAATCAGCCCCAGCATTTT.

This rearrangement joins TRBV19 to TRBJ1-5, with unresolved D. Germline lookup yields CDR1 LNHDA and CDR2 SQIVND (reference sequence). The CDR3 is 15 residues long. The germline V and J ends were trimmed by 0 bases and 1 base, with 7 bases remaining between them. The DNA for the CDR3 is TGTGCCAGTAGTATAGAGGACCGGAGCAATCAGCCCCAGCATTTT. The encoded protein is CASSIEDRSNQPQHF.

The rearrangement joins TRBV7-9 to TRBJ2-3; 9 bases are a match to TRBD1. This CDR3 is built from 15 residues. Germline CDR1 reads SEHNR; CDR2 reads FQNEAQ (reference sequence). V shed 5 bases, J shed 2 bases, and the junction held 5 bases outside the gene matches. The CDR3 DNA sequence: TGTGCCAGCAGCAGCCGGGACAGGGACACAGATACGCAGTATTTT. It translates to CASSSRDRDTDTQYF.

V usage is TRBV11-3 and J usage is TRBJ2-1; 12 bases are a match to TRBD2. Per germline, CDR1 SGHNT and CDR2 YENEEA. V trimming: 1 base; J trimming: 3 bases; junction bases outside the gene matches: 4. CDR3 length equals 17 residues. The DNA for the CDR3 is TGTGCCAGCAGCTTAGGATCGACTAGCGGGAGCTACAATGAGCAGTTCTTC. Its protein product is CASSLGSTSGSYNEQFF.

This sequence joins TRBV2 and TRBJ1-5; a possible D gene is TRBD1 (6 bases). The germline V gene has CDR1 SNHLY and CDR2 FYNNEI. The CDR3 totals 16 residues. V was pared by 1 base and J by 0 bases, with 10 bases between. The CDR3 spells CASSEGGGASNQPQHF. CDR3 coding DNA: TGTGCCAGCAGTGAAGGAGGGGGGGCTAGCAATCAGCCCCAGCATTTT.

The chain joins TRBV7-2 to TRBJ2-1; D is undetermined. Germline CDR1 and CDR2: SGHTA and FQGNSA. CDR3 size: 17 residues. V was trimmed by 0 bases and J by 3 bases, leaving 15 bases between them. The DNA for the CDR3 is TGTGCCAGCAGCTTAGCGCAGGATTGGCGGAGCTACAATGAGCAGTTCTTC. This translates into CASSLAQDWRSYNEQFF.

The V and J genes are TRBV5-1 and TRBJ1-1; perhaps TRBD1 as D (5 bases). Germline CDR1 reads SGHRS; CDR2 reads YFSETQ. The CDR3 is 15 amino acids. The germline V and J ends were trimmed by 4 bases and 6 bases, with 19 bases remaining between them. CDR3 nucleotide sequence: TGCGCCAGCAGCCCCGAGGTTGGGGCGCGTGCTGAAGCTTTCTTT. Translated: CASSPEVGARAEAFF.

The V gene is TRBV9, the J gene TRBJ2-3; either TRBD1 or TRBD2 may fit D (5 bases each). Trimming removed 6 bases from V and 2 bases from J, with 13 bases in between. The CDR3 extends over 14 amino acids. Per germline, CDR1 SGDLS and CDR2 YYNGEE. CDR3 DNA: TGTGCCAGCACCCGGTGGGACGCCACAGATACGCAGTATTTT. This translates into CASTRWDATDTQYF.